This T cell receptor beta chain was sequenced for a study of shared clonotypes between healthy human individuals. Losses at the gene ends were 2 bases for V and 3 bases for J; bases not matched to a gene: 7. The germline V gene has CDR1 SEHNR and CDR2 FQNEAQ (reference sequence). CDR3 size: 15 residues. The donors were adults (healthy and HIV-negative) with no recent acute infections or vaccinations. On this clone: The antigen remains undetermined.

Study findings and constraints: Blood was the sole source, and tissue repertoires probably differ. Across subsets, estimated richness was generally greater for naive than for memory populations.

Per the original methods: ImmunoSEQ only sent back junction sequences with no quality scores, so filtering was done differently. The assay was immunoSEQ multiplex PCR, and TCRdb's table has in-frame clones only and misses some. V and J calls and clone size follow that table, whereas D and trimming were derived from the DNA. The sample yields 1,100,000 or so clones, about 84% seen once. The sequenced material came from memory CD4+ T cells from PBMCs. As to subset: CD45RA-negative fraction. The chain has TRBV7-9 and TRBJ2-7, with 7 bases aligning to TRBD2. This TCR was recovered from a man between 18 and 29 years old in good health. Some clones in this sample may be carry-over from other donors' samples. The CDR3 region has the DNA TGTGCCAGCAGCTTAAGGGAGGGGTTTATCTACGAGCAGTACTTC. Protein product: CASSLREGFIYEQYF.